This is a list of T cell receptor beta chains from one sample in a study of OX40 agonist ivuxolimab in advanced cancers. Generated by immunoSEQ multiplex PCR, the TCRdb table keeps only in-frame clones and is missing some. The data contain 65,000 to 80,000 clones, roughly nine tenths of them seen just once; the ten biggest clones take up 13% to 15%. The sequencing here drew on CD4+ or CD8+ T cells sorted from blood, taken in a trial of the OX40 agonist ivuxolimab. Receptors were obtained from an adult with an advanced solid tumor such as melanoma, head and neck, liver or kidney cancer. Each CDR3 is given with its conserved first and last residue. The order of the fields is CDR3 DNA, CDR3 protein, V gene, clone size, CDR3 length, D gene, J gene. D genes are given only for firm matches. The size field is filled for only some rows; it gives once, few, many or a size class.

cdr3_nt: TGTGCCAGCAGTGGGACGGAGCTAGCGGGAGAAGAGACCCAGTACTTC
cdr3_aa: CASSGTELAGEETQYF
v_call: TRBV28
clone_size: .
cdr3_length: 16
d_call: TRBD2
j_call: TRBJ2-5

cdr3_nt: TGTGCCAGCAGCGTAGTAGATACAGCCTACGGGCAGTACTTC
cdr3_aa: CASSVVDTAYGQYF
v_call: TRBV9
clone_size: .
cdr3_length: 14
d_call: .
j_call: TRBJ2-7

cdr3_nt: TGTGCCTGGAGTGGTTGGGGCGACCATCAGCCCCAGCATTTT
cdr3_aa: CAWSGWGDHQPQHF
v_call: TRBV30
clone_size: .
cdr3_length: 14
d_call: .
j_call: TRBJ1-5

cdr3_nt: TGTGCCAGTACGGACAGGGGTTACACAGATACGCAGTATTTT
cdr3_aa: CASTDRGYTDTQYF
v_call: TRBV19
clone_size: .
cdr3_length: 14
d_call: TRBD1
j_call: TRBJ2-3

cdr3_nt: TGCGCCAGCAGCCAAGAACGGACGGACATGTTCACTGAAGCTTTCTTT
cdr3_aa: CASSQERTDMFTEAFF
v_call: TRBV4-3
clone_size: few
cdr3_length: 16
d_call: .
j_call: TRBJ1-1

cdr3_nt: TGCGCCAGCAGCCAAGATGGCCCCGGACAGGGGGGCTATGGCTACACCTTC
cdr3_aa: CASSQDGPGQGGYGYTF
v_call: TRBV4-3
clone_size: .
cdr3_length: 17
d_call: TRBD1
j_call: TRBJ1-2

cdr3_nt: TGTGCCACTGAAGCCAGGGCCATGGGGGGTCAGCCCCAGCATTTT
cdr3_aa: CATEARAMGGQPQHF
v_call: TRBV19
clone_size: .
cdr3_length: 15
d_call: .
j_call: TRBJ1-5

cdr3_nt: TGTGCCAGTAGTAAATCAGGGGCCACTGAAGCTTTCTTT
cdr3_aa: CASSKSGATEAFF
v_call: TRBV19
clone_size: .
cdr3_length: 13
d_call: .
j_call: TRBJ1-1

cdr3_nt: TGTGCCAGCAGTTTTAGACCCCCTTCGCTCACAGATACGCAGTATTTT
cdr3_aa: CASSFRPPSLTDTQYF
v_call: TRBV28
clone_size: few
cdr3_length: 16
d_call: .
j_call: TRBJ2-3

cdr3_nt: TGTGCCAGTAGTAGGGGGGACACTGAAGCTTTCTTT
cdr3_aa: CASSRGDTEAFF
v_call: TRBV19
clone_size: .
cdr3_length: 12
d_call: .
j_call: TRBJ1-1

cdr3_nt: TGTGCCAGCAGTTTCAGGGGCGGGACCCAAGAGACCCAGTACTTC
cdr3_aa: CASSFRGGTQETQYF
v_call: TRBV9
clone_size: .
cdr3_length: 15
d_call: .
j_call: TRBJ2-5

cdr3_nt: TGTGCCAGCTCACCAGCCGGGGAAGGCTACACCTTC
cdr3_aa: CASSPAGEGYTF
v_call: TRBV18
clone_size: .
cdr3_length: 12
d_call: .
j_call: TRBJ1-2

cdr3_nt: TGTGCCAGCAGCGCTCAGGCTTCTAGGGGCACAGATACGCAGTATTTT
cdr3_aa: CASSAQASRGTDTQYF
v_call: TRBV11-2
clone_size: .
cdr3_length: 16
d_call: .
j_call: TRBJ2-3

cdr3_nt: TGTGCCAGCAGTCCAGGACTAGCCTACGAGCAGTACTTC
cdr3_aa: CASSPGLAYEQYF
v_call: TRBV2
clone_size: .
cdr3_length: 13
d_call: TRBD2
j_call: TRBJ2-7

cdr3_nt: TGTGCCAGCAGCGGACAGGGGACCAAAAACATTCAGTACTTC
cdr3_aa: CASSGQGTKNIQYF
v_call: TRBV9
clone_size: .
cdr3_length: 14
d_call: TRBD1
j_call: TRBJ2-4

cdr3_nt: TGTGCCAGCAGCTCTAGCTTTTTCTCCTACAATGAGCAGTTCTTC
cdr3_aa: CASSSSFFSYNEQFF
v_call: TRBV7-9
clone_size: once
cdr3_length: 15
d_call: .
j_call: TRBJ2-1

cdr3_nt: TGTGCCACCAGCGTGACAGGGAGTACAGATACGCAGTATTTT
cdr3_aa: CATSVTGSTDTQYF
v_call: TRBV15
clone_size: .
cdr3_length: 14
d_call: TRBD1
j_call: TRBJ2-3

cdr3_nt: TGTGCCAGCAGCGTTGTCCGGACAATCGGCGAGGAGGCCCAGTACTTC
cdr3_aa: CASSVVRTIGEEAQYF
v_call: TRBV7-9
clone_size: .
cdr3_length: 16
d_call: .
j_call: TRBJ2-5

cdr3_nt: TGTGCCAGCTCACCACCGGGGGCTAGCGGGTACGAGCAGTACTTC
cdr3_aa: CASSPPGASGYEQYF
v_call: TRBV18
clone_size: .
cdr3_length: 15
d_call: TRBD2
j_call: TRBJ2-7

cdr3_nt: TGTGCCAGCAGTTCCATCTACGGTTTCCAACAAGAGACCCAGTACTTC
cdr3_aa: CASSSIYGFQQETQYF
v_call: TRBV6-5
clone_size: .
cdr3_length: 16
d_call: .
j_call: TRBJ2-5

cdr3_nt: TGTGCCAGCAGTGAAGTGGTAGCGGGAGTCAGAGATGAGCAGTTCTTC
cdr3_aa: CASSEVVAGVRDEQFF
v_call: TRBV25-1
clone_size: .
cdr3_length: 16
d_call: TRBD2
j_call: TRBJ2-1

cdr3_nt: TGTGCCAGCAGCACAACCGGGACAGGCTTTCTTAACTATGGCTACACCTTC
cdr3_aa: CASSTTGTGFLNYGYTF
v_call: TRBV7-2
clone_size: .
cdr3_length: 17
d_call: TRBD1
j_call: TRBJ1-2